This T cell receptor beta chain was found in a study of siplizumab effects on memory and regulatory T cells. TCRdb keeps only in-frame clones here, not all; method: immunoSEQ multiplex PCR. This table holds about 100,000 clones, 85% to 95% found once. The CDR3 spans 17 residues. The V segment lost 5 bases and the J segment 3 bases; nucleotides outside the gene matches: 15. Looked up from germline, CDR1 is SGHRS and CDR2 is YFSETQ. J is TRBJ2-3 and V is TRBV5-1; TRBD1 matches at 7 bases. Sequencing was carried out using non-Treg CD4+ T cells sorted from blood. The receptor's source is a human donor in good health. The CDR3 DNA reads as TGCGCCAGCAGGGACCGTCTACAGGGGCCGGGGACAGATACGCAGTATTTT. It translates to CASRDRLQGPGTDTQYF.